This T cell receptor beta chain was obtained from a study of cytomegalovirus exposure and HLA in healthy donors. This clone was picked up a small number of times. The PCR contained 60 Vbeta and 13 Jbeta primers. Clones were read by immunoSEQ multiplex PCR, and TCRdb kept only the in-frame ones, dropping some. The table includes about 98,000 clones, 63% detected once. The CDR3 loop spans 15 amino acids. The germline gives CDR1 LNHDA, CDR2 SQIVND (reference sequence). V was clipped by 9 bases and J by 3 bases; unmatched bases: 9. Sequencing used PBMCs. This sequence joins TRBV19 and TRBJ2-7, with TRBD2 matching 12 bases. The clonotype originates from a human donor in good health. CDR3 region: CASSRLAGELYEQYF. Written as DNA, the CDR3 is TGTGCCAGCTCAAGACTAGCGGGAGAGCTCTACGAGCAGTACTTC. Using reference TRBV19 and TRBJ2-7 for the parts outside the CDR3, the full variable domain is DGGITQSPKYLFRKEGQNVTLSCEQNLNHDAMYWYRQDPGQGLRLIYYSQIVNDFQKGDIAEGYSVSREKKESFPLTVTSAQKNPTAFYLCASSRLAGELYEQYFGPGTRLTVT.